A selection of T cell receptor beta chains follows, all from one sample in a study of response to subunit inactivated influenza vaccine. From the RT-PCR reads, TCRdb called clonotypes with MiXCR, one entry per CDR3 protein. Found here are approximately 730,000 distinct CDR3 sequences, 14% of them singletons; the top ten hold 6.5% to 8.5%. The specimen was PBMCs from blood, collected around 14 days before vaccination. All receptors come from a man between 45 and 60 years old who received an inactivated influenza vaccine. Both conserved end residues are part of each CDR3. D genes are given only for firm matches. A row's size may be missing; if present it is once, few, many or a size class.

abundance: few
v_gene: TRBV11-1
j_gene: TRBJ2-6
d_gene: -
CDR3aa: CASSFQGSNVLTF
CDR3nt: TGTGCCAGCAGCTTCCAGGGGTCCAACGTCCTGACTTTC

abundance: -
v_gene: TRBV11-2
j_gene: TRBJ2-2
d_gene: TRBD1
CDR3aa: CASSPGQDLGELFF
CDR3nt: TGTGCCAGCAGCCCGGGACAGGATCTCGGGGAGCTGTTTTTT

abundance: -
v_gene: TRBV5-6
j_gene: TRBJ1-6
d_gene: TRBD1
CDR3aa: CASSSGWTGRNSPLHF
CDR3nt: TGTGCCAGCAGCTCGGGATGGACAGGACGGAATTCACCCCTCCACTTT

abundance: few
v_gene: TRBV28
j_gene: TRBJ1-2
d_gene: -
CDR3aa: CASMVARGVYGYTF
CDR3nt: TGTGCCAGCATGGTTGCCAGGGGCGTGTATGGCTACACCTTC

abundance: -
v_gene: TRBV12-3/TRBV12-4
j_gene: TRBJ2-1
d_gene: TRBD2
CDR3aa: CASRLGTIYNEHFF
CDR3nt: TGTGCCAGCAGACTGGGGACTATCTACAATGAGCATTTCTTC

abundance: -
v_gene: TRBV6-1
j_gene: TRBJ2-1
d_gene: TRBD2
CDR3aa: CASSQLRGLGNEQFF
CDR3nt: TGTGCCAGCTCCCAATTGCGGGGGTTGGGCAATGAGCAGTTCTTC

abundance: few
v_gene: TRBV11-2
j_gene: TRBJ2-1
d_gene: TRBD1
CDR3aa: CASRADRGNEQFF
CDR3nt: TGTGCCAGCAGGGCGGACAGGGGAAATGAGCAGTTCTTC

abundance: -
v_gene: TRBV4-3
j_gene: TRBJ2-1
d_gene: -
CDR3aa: CASSQVTGVEQFF
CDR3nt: TGCGCCAGCAGCCAAGTAACAGGAGTTGAGCAGTTCTTC

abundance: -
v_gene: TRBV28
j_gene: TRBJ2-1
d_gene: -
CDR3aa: CASSPLEGGEQFF
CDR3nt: TGTGCCAGCAGTCCCCTGGAGGGGGGTGAGCAGTTCTTC

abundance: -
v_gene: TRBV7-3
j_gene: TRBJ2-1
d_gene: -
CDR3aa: CASSLLGLARTYNEQFF
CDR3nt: TGTGCCAGCAGCTTATTGGGGCTAGCGAGAACCTACAATGAGCAGTTCTTC

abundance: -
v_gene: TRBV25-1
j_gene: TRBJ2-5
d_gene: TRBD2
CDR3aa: CASSEYETSLETQYF
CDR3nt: TGTGCCAGCAGTGAATACGAGACTAGCCTGGAGACCCAGTACTTC

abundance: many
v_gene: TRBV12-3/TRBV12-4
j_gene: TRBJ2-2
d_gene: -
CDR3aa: CASSWAVGELFF
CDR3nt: TGTGCCAGCAGCTGGGCGGTCGGGGAGCTGTTTTTT

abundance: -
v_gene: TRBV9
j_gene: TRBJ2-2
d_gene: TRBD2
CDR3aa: CASSVAVGAGAGTGELFF
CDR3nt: TGTGCCAGCAGCGTAGCGGTTGGGGCGGGAGCGGGCACCGGGGAGCTGTTTTTT

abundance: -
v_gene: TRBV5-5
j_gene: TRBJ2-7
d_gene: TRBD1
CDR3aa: CASSIGQGFMNEQYF
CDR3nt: TGTGCCAGCAGCATCGGACAGGGGTTTATGAACGAGCAGTACTTC

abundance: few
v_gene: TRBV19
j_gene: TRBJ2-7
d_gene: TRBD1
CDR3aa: CASSILAGGAYEQYF
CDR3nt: TGTGCCAGTAGTATACTCGCAGGGGGCGCATACGAGCAGTACTTC

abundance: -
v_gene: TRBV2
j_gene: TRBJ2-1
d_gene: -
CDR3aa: CASSAGTRSYNEQFF
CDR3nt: TGTGCCAGCAGTGCGGGAACACGCTCCTACAATGAGCAGTTCTTC

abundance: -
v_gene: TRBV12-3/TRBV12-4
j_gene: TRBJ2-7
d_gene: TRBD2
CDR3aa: CASSFGGSGNEQYF
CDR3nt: TGTGCCAGCAGTTTCGGCGGGAGCGGGAACGAGCAGTACTTC

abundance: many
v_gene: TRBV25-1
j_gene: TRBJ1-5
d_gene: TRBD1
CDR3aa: CASSAGGQPQHF
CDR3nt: TGTGCCAGCAGTGCAGGGGGTCAGCCCCAGCATTTT

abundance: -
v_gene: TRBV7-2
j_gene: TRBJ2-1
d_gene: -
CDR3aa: CASSLEGGAWDEQFF
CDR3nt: TGTGCCAGCAGCTTAGAAGGGGGGGCATGGGATGAGCAGTTCTTC

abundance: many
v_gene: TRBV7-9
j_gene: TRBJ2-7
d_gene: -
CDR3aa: CASSFLGPEQYF
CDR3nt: TGTGCCAGCAGCTTTTTGGGGCCCGAGCAGTACTTC

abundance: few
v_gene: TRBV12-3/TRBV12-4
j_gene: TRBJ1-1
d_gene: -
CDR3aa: CASSSDRPTEAFF
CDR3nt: TGTGCCAGCAGCTCAGACAGGCCCACTGAAGCTTTCTTT

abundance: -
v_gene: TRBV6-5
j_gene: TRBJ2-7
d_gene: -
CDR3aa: CASSYSQRTPAYEQYF
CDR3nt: TGTGCCAGCAGTTACTCGCAGCGGACACCAGCCTACGAGCAGTACTTC

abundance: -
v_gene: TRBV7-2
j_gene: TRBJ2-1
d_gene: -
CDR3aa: CASSPGISEQFF
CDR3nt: TGTGCCAGCAGCCCCGGGATTTCCGAGCAGTTCTTC

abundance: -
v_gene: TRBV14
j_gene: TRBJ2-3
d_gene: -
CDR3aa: CARSNTGEGTDTQYF
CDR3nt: TGTGCCAGATCCAACACAGGGGAGGGCACAGATACGCAGTATTTT

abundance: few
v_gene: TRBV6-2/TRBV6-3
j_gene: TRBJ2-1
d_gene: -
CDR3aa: CASTPGLLTYNEQFF
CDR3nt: TGTGCCAGCACACCGGGACTCCTGACCTACAATGAGCAGTTCTTC

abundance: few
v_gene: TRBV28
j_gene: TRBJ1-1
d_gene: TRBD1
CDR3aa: CASRDRGLSTEAFF
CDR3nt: TGTGCCAGCAGGGACAGGGGGCTCAGCACTGAAGCTTTCTTT

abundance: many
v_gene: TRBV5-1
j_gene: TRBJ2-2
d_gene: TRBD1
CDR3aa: CASRRTGGNGELFF
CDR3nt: TGCGCCAGCAGGCGGACAGGGGGCAACGGGGAGCTGTTTTTT

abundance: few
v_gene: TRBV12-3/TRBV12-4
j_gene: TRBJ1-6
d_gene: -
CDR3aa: CASSSGRSYNSPLHF
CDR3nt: TGTGCCAGCAGTTCGGGACGGAGTTATAATTCACCCCTCCACTTT

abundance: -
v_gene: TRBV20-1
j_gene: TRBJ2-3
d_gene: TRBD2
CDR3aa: CSARGNRGGRGTDTQYF
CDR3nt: TGCAGTGCTAGGGGGAACCGGGGGGGCAGAGGCACAGATACGCAGTATTTT

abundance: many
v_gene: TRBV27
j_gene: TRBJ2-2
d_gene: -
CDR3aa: CASSLRATGGELFF
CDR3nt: TGTGCCAGCAGTTTACGTGCAACGGGAGGGGAGCTGTTTTTT

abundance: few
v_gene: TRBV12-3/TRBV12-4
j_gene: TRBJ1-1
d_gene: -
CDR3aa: CASSFRGYGSAEAFF
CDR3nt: TGTGCCAGCAGTTTCAGGGGATACGGGTCTGCTGAAGCTTTCTTT

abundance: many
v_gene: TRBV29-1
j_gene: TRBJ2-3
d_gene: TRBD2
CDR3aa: CSVEGLAATDTQYF
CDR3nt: TGCAGCGTTGAAGGGCTAGCGGCCACAGATACGCAGTATTTT

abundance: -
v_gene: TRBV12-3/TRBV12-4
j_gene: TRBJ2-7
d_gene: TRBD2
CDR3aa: CASTDVRGGYEQYF
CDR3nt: TGTGCCAGCACCGACGTGCGGGGGGGCTACGAGCAGTACTTC

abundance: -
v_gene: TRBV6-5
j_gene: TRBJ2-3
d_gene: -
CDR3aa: CASSWDQTDTQYF
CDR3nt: TGTGCCAGCAGTTGGGATCAAACAGATACGCAGTATTTT

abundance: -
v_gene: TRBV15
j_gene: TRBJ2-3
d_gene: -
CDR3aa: CATASLGTTSGTDTQYF
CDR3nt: TGTGCCACCGCATCTTTGGGGACGACTTCGGGCACAGATACGCAGTATTTT

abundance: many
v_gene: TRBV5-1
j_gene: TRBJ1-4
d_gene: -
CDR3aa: CASSLDGEGEKLFF
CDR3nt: TGCGCCAGCAGCTTGGACGGAGAGGGGGAAAAACTGTTTTTT

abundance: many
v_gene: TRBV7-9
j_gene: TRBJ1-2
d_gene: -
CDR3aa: CASSLATNYGYTF
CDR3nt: TGTGCCAGCAGCTTAGCGACTAACTATGGCTACACCTTC

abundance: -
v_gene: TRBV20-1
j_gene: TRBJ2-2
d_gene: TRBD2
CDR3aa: CSAKDKRGGRRAHTGELFF
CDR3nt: TGCAGTGCTAAAGATAAGCGGGGGGGGAGACGGGCTCACACCGGGGAGCTGTTTTTT

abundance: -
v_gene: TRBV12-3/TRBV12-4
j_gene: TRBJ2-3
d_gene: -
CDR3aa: CASSLSTGRWDTQYF
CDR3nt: TGTGCCAGCAGTTTGAGCACAGGGCGGTGGGATACGCAGTATTTT

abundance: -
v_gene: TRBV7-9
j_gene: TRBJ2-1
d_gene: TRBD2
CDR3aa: CASSSPGLAGVEQFF
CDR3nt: TGTGCCAGCAGCTCCCCGGGACTAGCGGGAGTAGAGCAGTTCTTC

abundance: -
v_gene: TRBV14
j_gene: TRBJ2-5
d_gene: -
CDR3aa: CASSHLLDFSETQYF
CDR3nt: TGTGCCAGCAGCCATCTTCTGGACTTCTCCGAAACCCAGTACTTC

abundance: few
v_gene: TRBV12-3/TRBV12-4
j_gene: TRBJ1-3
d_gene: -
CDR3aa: CASSQLTGNTIYF
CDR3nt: TGTGCCAGCAGTCAACTAACAGGAAACACCATATATTTT

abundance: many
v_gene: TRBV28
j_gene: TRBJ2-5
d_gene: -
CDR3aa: CAVIRSGLETQYF
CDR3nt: TGTGCGGTAATTAGGAGCGGGTTAGAGACCCAGTACTTC

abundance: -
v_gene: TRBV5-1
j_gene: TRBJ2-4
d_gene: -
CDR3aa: CASSYDRDGKYF
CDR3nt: TGCGCCAGCAGCTATGACCGGGACGGGAAGTACTTC

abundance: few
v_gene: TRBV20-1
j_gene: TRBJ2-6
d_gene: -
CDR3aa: CSARSLGLGANVLTF
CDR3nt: TGCAGTGCCCGATCCTTAGGGTTAGGGGCCAACGTCCTGACTTTC

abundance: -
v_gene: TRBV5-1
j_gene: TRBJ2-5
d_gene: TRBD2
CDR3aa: CASRDGTSGEETQYF
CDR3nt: TGCGCCAGCAGGGACGGGACTAGCGGCGAAGAGACCCAGTACTTC

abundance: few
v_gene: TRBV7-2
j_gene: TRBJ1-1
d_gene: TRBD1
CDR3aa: CASSLRDRGQGTEAFF
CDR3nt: TGTGCCAGCAGCCTCCGGGACAGGGGGCAAGGCACTGAAGCTTTCTTT

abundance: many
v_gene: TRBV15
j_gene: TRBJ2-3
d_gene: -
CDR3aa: CATSRDVRTDTQYF
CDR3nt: TGTGCCACCAGCAGAGATGTACGAACAGATACGCAGTATTTT

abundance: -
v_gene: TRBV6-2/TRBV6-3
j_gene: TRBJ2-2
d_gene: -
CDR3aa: CASSYVGRAGELFF
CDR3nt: TGTGCCAGCAGTTACGTGGGACGAGCCGGGGAGCTGTTTTTT

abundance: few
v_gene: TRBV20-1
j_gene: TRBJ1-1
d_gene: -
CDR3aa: CSATTGLGTEAFF
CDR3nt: TGCAGTGCTACCACGGGGTTGGGCACTGAAGCTTTCTTT

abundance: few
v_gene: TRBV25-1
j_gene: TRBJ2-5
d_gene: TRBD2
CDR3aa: CASSVLLGERGYRAQYF
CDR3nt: TGTGCCAGCAGTGTCCTACTGGGGGAGCGGGGTTATCGGGCCCAGTACTTC

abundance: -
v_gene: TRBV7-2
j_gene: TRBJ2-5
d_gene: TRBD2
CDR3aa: CASSLRSGGWETQYF
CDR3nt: TGTGCCAGCAGCTTAAGGTCGGGAGGCTGGGAGACCCAGTACTTC

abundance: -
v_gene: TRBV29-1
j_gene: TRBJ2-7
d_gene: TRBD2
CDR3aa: CSVGLAENYEQYF
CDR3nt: TGCAGCGTTGGACTAGCGGAGAATTACGAGCAGTACTTC

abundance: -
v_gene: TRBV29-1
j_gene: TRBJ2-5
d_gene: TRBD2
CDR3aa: CSVRGASGGETQYF
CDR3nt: TGCAGCGTTCGGGGGGCTAGCGGGGGAGAGACCCAGTACTTC

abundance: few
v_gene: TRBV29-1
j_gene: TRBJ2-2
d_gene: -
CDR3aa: CSVRGRHTGELFF
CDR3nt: TGCAGCGTTCGAGGGAGACACACCGGGGAGCTGTTTTTT

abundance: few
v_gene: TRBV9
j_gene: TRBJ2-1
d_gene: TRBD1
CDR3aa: CASSVEGTAYNEQFF
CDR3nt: TGTGCCAGCAGCGTAGAGGGGACAGCATACAATGAGCAGTTCTTC

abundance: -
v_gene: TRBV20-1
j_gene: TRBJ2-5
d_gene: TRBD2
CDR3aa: CSARSGVRTSGEETQYF
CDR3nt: TGCAGTGCTAGATCTGGGGTCAGGACTAGCGGAGAAGAGACCCAGTACTTC